This TCR beta chain was captured in a study of blood T cell repertoires in COVID-19. Looking at the study overall: Donors in the United States, Italy and Spain gave samples during acute or convalescent COVID-19. From T cells, B-cell-depleted T cells, or PBMCs came the material, which was cDNA or gDNA.

V lost 11 bases, J lost 5 bases, and 11 bases stayed unmatched. CDR1 and CDR2 from the germline V gene are ENHRY and SYGVKD. This CDR3 region has 14 residues. Per the original data handling: Amplifying reference gene primers gave estimates of nucleated cell counts. Data came from immunoSEQ multiplex PCR; TCRdb stores just in-frame clones and leaves some out. V and J calls and clone size follow that table, whereas D and trimming were derived from the DNA. The data show 150,000 to 200,000 clones, over 85% seen once. Sequenced sample: peripheral blood. This TCR was recovered from a woman in her forties or fifties with acute or convalescent COVID-19. This sequence joins TRBV10-3 and TRBJ2-1; 8 bases agree with TRBD2. CDR3 sequence reads: CALKSSGGHNEQFF. The CDR3 DNA sequence: TGTGCCCTCAAATCCAGCGGGGGACACAATGAGCAGTTCTTC.